This section outlines one T cell receptor beta chain sequence together with its context. Its antigen has not been determined. No base quality values were provided; no much bigger clone lies one nucleotide off. Using the deep immunoSEQ assay, TCR CDR3 regions were amplified from genomic DNA by multiplex PCR. Extracted genomic DNA from each cell subset was spread evenly across all wells of several immunoSEQ 96-well plates, with each plate serving as a replicate. Each replicate PCR for sorted subsets received around 200 ng genomic DNA, equal to about 30,000 T cell genomes. Purified libraries were quantified with a Qubit 3.0 fluorometer, sized on a Bioanalyzer 2100, and re-quantified with the KAPA Library Quantification kit. Each immunoSEQ 96-well plate was sequenced on its own single-read 150-cycle Illumina NextSeq 550 flow cell. The authors' pipeline ran thus. Because only junctional sequences without quality scores were contained in the immunoSEQ output, filtering matching that applied to full-length reads could not be performed. Sequences were annotated with PyIR, a Python wrapper for IgBLAST v1.9, using IMGT germline references to assign V/J genes and CDR3. Any read was removed if the V/J assignment was weak (E-value above 1e-6), the CDR3 was missing, or the read contained stop codons, out-of-frame junctions, or ambiguous translated residues. A V3J clonotype was defined by an identical inferred V gene, J gene, and CDR3 amino acid sequence. Percentage overlap between repertoires was calculated by dividing the number of shared unique clonotypes by the size of the smaller repertoire. Richness of each repertoire was evaluated using RTK rarefaction, the Chao1 estimator, and Recon v2.1 estimates of unobserved clonotypes. For all TCRbeta clonotypes obtained by the gDNA method from a handful of donors, generation probabilities were computed with OLGA. The source is immuneACCESS, and TCRdb retained only in-frame sequences with V and J called. Part of the clones is not carried over; for the studies checked, unresolved V genes explain less than half of this, and the remainder is unexplained. The V and J calls and the clone size are those of that table, but D and trimming were determined from the DNA. The table for this sample lists a few million clones; around 95% of them were counted only once. Jointly, the top ten make up roughly 0.13% of the sample.

The donors were healthy, HIV-negative adults with no recently reported acute infections or vaccinations. Only Caucasian adults living in Nashville, Tennessee, USA were represented among the donors. CD4+ T cells were enriched through magnetic negative selection, after which naive cells were positively selected on CD45RA and the remaining negative fraction served as the memory subset. Blood was obtained by leukapheresis, after which PBMCs were separated by Ficoll-Histopaque density gradient centrifugation and cryopreserved in liquid nitrogen vapor phase. Purity and quantity of every magnetically sorted T cell population were checked by analytical flow cytometry. Genomic DNA was isolated from every sorted fraction and measured by UV absorbance on a Nanodrop 2000c. The junction shows trimming of 0 bases on V and 6 bases on J, plus 5 bases between the germline ends. CDR1 LGHNA and CDR2 YSLEER were looked up in the germline V gene. The CDR3 starts with the cysteine, ends with the phenylalanine, and has 13 residues. Of all the DNA, just the CDR3 is kept, 39 bases in frame from base 1.

This sample is drawn from a study of shared clonotypes between healthy human individuals (dated by TCRdb to the early 2020s). A note on the overall study: The cohort included a few men and a couple of women between 18 and 49 years of age. For each donor, three plates each were used for CD4 naive and CD4 memory, two plates were used for CD8 naive, and one plate was used for CD8 memory. Leukapheresis yielded between about 0.85 and 9.5 billion PBMCs per donor. Different laboratories and diverse techniques were used to prepare libraries and sequence TCR repertoires, to increase sequencing depth and limit assay-specific biases. To estimate repertoire size and how much clonotypes are shared between individuals, the study performed deep sequencing of blood TCR repertoires from about five healthy adults. Beyond this particular receptor, the publication reports: Clonotypes shared by all four sorted-subset donors showed higher generation probabilities than non-shared clonotypes. Across a few donors, about 5.2% of naive CD4, more than 3% of naive CD8, 2.3% of memory CD4, and about 0.44% of memory CD8 clonotypes were shared. The small number of donors limited the genetic and exposure-history diversity represented. Naive subsets generally had larger estimated clonotype richness than memory subsets. Rarefaction of sorted-subset datasets indicated incomplete sequencing despite the large sequencing depth. Sampling was limited to blood, and TCR repertoires in tissue likely differ from TCR repertoires in blood. Pairwise subsampling led to the expectation that sequencing depth would affect the degree of clonotype sharing among donors.

The receptor comes from a man younger than 35 in good health. Recombination connected TRBV4-3 to TRBJ2-2, with an unclear D gene assignment. Material for sequencing was naive CD4+ T cells sorted from blood. The cell subset or site label corresponds to: CD45RA+ positively selected. The nucleotide sequence reads TGCGCCAGCAGCCAAGAGGTGGCCGGGGAGCTGTTTTTT. Its product reads: CASSQEVAGELFF.